The clone carrying this T cell receptor (beta chain) appeared many times. This CDR3 contains 17 residues. Patients chosen for sequencing had CD8+CD57+ cells that had expanded, as shown by flow cytometry. All participating patients were living with severe acquired aplastic anemia. The sample is drawn from a study of CD8+CD57+ T cells in acquired aplastic anemia. Genomic DNA, serving as template, underwent TCR beta VDJ and CDR3 profiling. TCRdb reprocessed the reads with MiXCR, giving one entry per CDR3 protein. Of nearly 60,000 distinct CDR3 sequences in the sample, roughly three fifths were seen once.

V and J are TRBV12-1 and TRBJ1-5; TRBD1, as called in the table, went unchecked against the DNA. TRBV12-1 represents a pseudogene. The source material was sorted CD4+, CD8+, or CD8+CD57+ T cells (not recorded which) from PBMCs. The TCR originated in a human donor with aplastic anemia. The CDR3 bases are TGTGCCAGCAGCTTTCAACAGGCCATTGATAGCAATCAGCCCCAGCATTTT. Translating gives CASSFQQAIDSNQPQHF.